This T cell receptor beta chain is drawn from a study of OX40 agonist ivuxolimab in advanced cancers. Overall study context: The patients' treatment was ivuxolimab, an agonistic anti-OX40 (CD134) antibody. Earlier treatment with anti-PD-1, anti-PD-L1 or anti-CTLA-4 was permitted, and roughly 40% had received some.

The CDR3 is 15 residues long. Germline values: CDR1 SGHRS, CDR2 YFSETQ. V gave up 4 bases and J gave up 0 bases, with 13 bases separating them. This clone was seen just once. Its matching antigen is unknown. TCRdb's copy holds only in-frame clones and misses some; the assay was immunoSEQ multiplex PCR. This table has around 60,000 clones, 85% to 95% appearing once. Study-wide results and caveats: The study found that CD8+ T cells averaged more expanded clones than CD4+. Normalized T-cell clonal expansion was also low in a subset of nonresponders.

Sequences were derived from CD4+ or CD8+ T cells sorted from blood, sampled in a trial of the OX40 agonist ivuxolimab. The source is an adult with an advanced solid tumor such as melanoma, head and neck, liver or kidney cancer. The chain combines TRBV5-1 with TRBJ1-1, with D unresolved. CDR3 nucleotides: TGCGCCAGCAGCCAAAACAGCCCCGTGAACACTGAAGCTTTCTTT. Translating gives CASSQNSPVNTEAFF.